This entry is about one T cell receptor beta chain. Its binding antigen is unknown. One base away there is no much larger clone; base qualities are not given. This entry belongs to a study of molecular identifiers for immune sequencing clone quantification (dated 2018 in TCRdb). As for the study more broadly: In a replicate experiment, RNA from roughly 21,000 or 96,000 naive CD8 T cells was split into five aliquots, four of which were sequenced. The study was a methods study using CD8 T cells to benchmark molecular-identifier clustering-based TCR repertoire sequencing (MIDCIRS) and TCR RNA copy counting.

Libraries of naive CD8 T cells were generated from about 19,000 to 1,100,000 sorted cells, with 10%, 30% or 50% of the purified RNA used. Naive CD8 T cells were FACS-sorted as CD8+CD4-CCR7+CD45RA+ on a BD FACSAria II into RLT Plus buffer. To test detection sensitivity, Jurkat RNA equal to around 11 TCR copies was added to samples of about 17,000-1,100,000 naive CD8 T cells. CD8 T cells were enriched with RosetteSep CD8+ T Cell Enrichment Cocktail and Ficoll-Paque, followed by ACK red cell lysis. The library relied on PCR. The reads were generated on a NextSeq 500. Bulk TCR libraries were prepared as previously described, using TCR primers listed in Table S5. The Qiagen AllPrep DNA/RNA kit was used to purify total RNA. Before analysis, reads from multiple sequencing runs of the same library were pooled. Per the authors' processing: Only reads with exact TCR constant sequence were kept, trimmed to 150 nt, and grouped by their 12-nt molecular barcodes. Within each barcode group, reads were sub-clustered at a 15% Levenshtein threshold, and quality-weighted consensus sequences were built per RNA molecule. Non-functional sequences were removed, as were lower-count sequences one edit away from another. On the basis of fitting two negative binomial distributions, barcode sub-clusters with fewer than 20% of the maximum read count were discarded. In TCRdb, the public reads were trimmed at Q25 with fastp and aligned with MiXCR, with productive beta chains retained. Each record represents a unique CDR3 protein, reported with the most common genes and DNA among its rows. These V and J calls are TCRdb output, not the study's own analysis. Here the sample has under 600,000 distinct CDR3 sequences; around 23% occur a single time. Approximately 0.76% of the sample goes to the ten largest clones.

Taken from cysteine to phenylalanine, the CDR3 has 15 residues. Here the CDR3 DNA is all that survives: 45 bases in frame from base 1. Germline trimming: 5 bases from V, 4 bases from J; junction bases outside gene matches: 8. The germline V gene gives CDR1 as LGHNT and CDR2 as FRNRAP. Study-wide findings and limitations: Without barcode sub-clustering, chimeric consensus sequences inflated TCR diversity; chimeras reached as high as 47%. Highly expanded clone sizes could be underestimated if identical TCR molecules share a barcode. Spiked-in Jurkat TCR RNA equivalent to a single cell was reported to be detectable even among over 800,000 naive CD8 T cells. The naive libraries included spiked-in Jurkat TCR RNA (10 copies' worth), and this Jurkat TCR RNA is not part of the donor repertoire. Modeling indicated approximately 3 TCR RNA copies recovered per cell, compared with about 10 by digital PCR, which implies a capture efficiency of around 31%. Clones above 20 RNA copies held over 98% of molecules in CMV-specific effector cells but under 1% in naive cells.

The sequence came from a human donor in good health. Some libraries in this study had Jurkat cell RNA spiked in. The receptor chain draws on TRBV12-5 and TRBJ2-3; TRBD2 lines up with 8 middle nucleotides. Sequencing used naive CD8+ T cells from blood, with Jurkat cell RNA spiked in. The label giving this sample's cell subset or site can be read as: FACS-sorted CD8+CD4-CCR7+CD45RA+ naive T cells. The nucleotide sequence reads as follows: TGTGCTAGTGGTCCTTCCAGCGGGGGTGCAGATACGCAGTATTTT. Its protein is CASGPSSGGADTQYF.